Listed here are 29 T cell receptor beta chains from one sample, sequenced in a study of graft-versus-host responses after intestinal transplantation. TCRdb's copy holds only in-frame clones and misses some; the assay was immunoSEQ multiplex PCR. The table has roughly 7,400 clones, around 63% seen once. Lamina propria and intraepithelial lymphocytes were released by processing graft tissue. The input for sequencing was ileum tissue, taken around 34 weeks after intestinal transplantation. These TCRs come from a human patient who received an intestinal transplant, so some T cells may come from the graft donor.

The sample holds one count of this clone. The J gene is TRBJ2-4, the V gene TRBV6-1; D is unresolved. Germline CDR1 and CDR2: MNHNS and SASEGT. The CDR3 is 16 amino acids. V was cut by 2 bases and J by 0 bases, with 11 bases left in between. The CDR3 loop reads CASSERNTLAKNIQYF. The CDR3 DNA sequence: TGTGCCAGCAGTGAACGGAACACCCTAGCCAAAAACATTCAGTACTTC.

The chain links TRBV6-1 to TRBJ2-5; no reliable D call. The V end lost 7 bases, the J end lost 1 base, and 10 bases lay between the germline ends. The CDR3 is made up of 13 amino acids. Germline-derived CDR1 and CDR2 are MNHNS and SASEGT. The CDR3 here is CASNRGLQETQYF. The CDR3 DNA reads as TGTGCCAGCAATCGTGGGCTCCAAGAGACCCAGTACTTC.

DNA of the CDR3: TGTGCCAGCAGTTACTCGTCCGAGACCGGGGAGCTGTTTTTT. Translating gives CASSYSSETGELFF. The V call is TRBV6-5, the J call TRBJ2-2, with D unclear. The germline V gene encodes CDR1 MNHEY and CDR2 SVGAGI. Trimming removed 0 bases from V and 5 bases from J, with 7 bases in between. The CDR3 runs to 14 residues.

Only a few counts were recorded for this clone. This chain joins TRBV9 and TRBJ1-1, with 10 positions matching TRBD1. The V segment lost 2 bases and the J segment 5 bases; nucleotides outside the gene matches: 3. Germline CDR1 reads SGDLS; CDR2 reads YYNGEE. The CDR3 length is 14 residues. The CDR3 DNA follows: TGTGCCAGCAGCGTGGGACAGGGGAGGACTGAAGCTTTCTTT. It is translated as CASSVGQGRTEAFF.

This chain uses TRBV28 with TRBJ1-4; possible D gene TRBD1, 6 bases. This CDR3 spans 12 amino acids. Trimming took 7 bases from V and 7 from J, leaving 10 bases between them. Germline V gives CDR1 MDHEN, CDR2 SYDVKM. CDR3 protein: CASNQGLEKLFF. In DNA, the CDR3 is TGTGCCAGCAACCAGGGGCTTGAAAAACTGTTTTTT.

The rearrangement joins TRBV28 to TRBJ2-3; D is ambiguous. Trimming removed 9 bases at V and 6 bases at J, with 10 bases between. The CDR3 totals 11 residues. CDR1 MDHEN and CDR2 SYDVKM come from the germline V gene. The CDR3 coding sequence is TGTGCCAGTCGAGAGGCCGATACGCAGTATTTT. This gives the protein CASREADTQYF.

J is TRBJ2-6 and V is TRBV7-9; TRBD1 matches at 12 bases. Germline lookup yields CDR1 SEHNR and CDR2 FQNEAQ (reference sequence). V shed 5 bases and J 2 bases; nucleotides not matched to a gene: 4. This CDR3 contains 17 residues. The CDR3 spells CASSPGTGGTGANVLTF. The CDR3 DNA is TGTGCCAGCAGCCCCGGGACAGGGGGCACTGGGGCCAACGTCCTGACTTTC.

The chain is built from TRBV10-3 and TRBJ1-2; no clear D. The CDR3 covers 13 residues. The ends were cut back, 0 bases at V and 7 bases at J, with 9 bases in the middle. CDR1 is ENHRY, CDR2 SYGVKD, per germline. The CDR3 spells CAISESGVRGYTF. DNA of the CDR3: TGTGCCATCAGTGAGTCCGGGGTCCGTGGCTACACCTTC.

In this sample, this clone turned up a few times. An end of the junction does not agree with germline; a read error may underlie this. The chain recombines TRBV5-3 with TRBJ1-1; no reliable D call. TRBV5-3 is an open reading frame whose function is uncertain. This CDR3 is 14 amino acids long. The CDR3 DNA reads TGTGCCAGCAGCTTGAAACGGGAGAACACTGAAGCTTTCTTT. Amino acids: CASSLKRENTEAFF.

V usage is TRBV7-9 and J usage is TRBJ1-3; D unclear. CDR1 and CDR2 (germline): SEHNR, FQNEAQ (reference sequence). Trimming removed 4 bases at V and 6 bases at J, with 16 bases between. The CDR3 totals 15 residues. The CDR3 DNA reads as TGTGCCAGCAGCTATACAACCCCTATACCAAACACCATATATTTT. Protein sequence: CASSYTTPIPNTIYF.

This rearrangement joins TRBV5-4 to TRBJ2-6; D perhaps matches TRBD2 (5 bases). Germline V lookup: CDR1 SGHNT, CDR2 YYREEE (reference sequence). This CDR3 is 16 amino acids long. Trimming cost V 4 bases and J 2 bases, with 13 bases left between them. The CDR3 DNA is TGTGCCAGCAGCCCGGGGTTATTGACTGGGGCCAACGTCCTGACTTTC. It codes for CASSPGLLTGANVLTF.

V is TRBV7-2 and J is TRBJ1-2, with TRBD1 matching 11 bases. Germline V lookup: CDR1 SGHTA, CDR2 FQGNSA. J lost 6 bases, V lost 2 bases, and 5 bases had no gene match. This CDR3 has 15 residues. This chain's CDR3 is CASSLTDRGLDGYTF. The DNA for the CDR3 is TGTGCCAGCAGCTTAACGGACAGGGGGCTGGATGGCTACACCTTC. The whole variable domain, remainder taken from reference TRBV7-2 and TRBJ1-2, is GAGVSQSPSNKVTEKGKDVELRCDPISGHTALYWYRQSLGQGLEFLIYFQGNSAPDKSGLPSDRFSAERTGGSVSTLTIQRTQQEDSAVYLCASSLTDRGLDGYTFGSGTRLTVV.

A few counts support this clone. V usage is TRBV6-4 and J usage is TRBJ2-4; unclear D gene. CDR1 is MRHNA and CDR2 is SNTAGT in the germline V gene. The CDR3 length is 15 residues. Deletions cut 5 bases from V and 7 bases from J, with 18 bases between. CDR3 DNA: TGTGCCAGCAGTTCGCCGGAGAGTCTGGGGAACATTCAGTACTTC. The encoded protein is CASSSPESLGNIQYF.

A single count supports this clone. The genes are TRBV4-3 and TRBJ1-6; 8 nucleotides line up with TRBD1. With V trimmed by 3 bases and J by 8 bases, 6 bases remained unmatched. The CDR3 loop spans 15 amino acids. Germline V gene data show CDR1 as LGHNA and CDR2 as YSLEER. CDR3 in DNA: TGCGCCAGCAGCCAGAATCGACAGGGGTATTCACCCCTCCACTTT. Protein: CASSQNRQGYSPLHF.

The chain links TRBV4-2 to TRBJ1-2; TRBD1 aligns across 11 bases. Germline trimming cut 5 bases from V and 6 bases from J; bases unmatched to any gene: 8. The CDR3 has 15 amino acids. Per germline, CDR1 LGHNA and CDR2 YNFKEQ. The CDR3 here is CASSVGTGGYNGYTF. In nucleotides, the CDR3 is TGTGCCAGCAGCGTCGGGACAGGGGGATACAATGGCTACACCTTC.

DNA for the CDR3: TGTGCCAGCAGCTTAGCAGGGGGCAGCACTGAAGCTTTCTTT. Residues: CASSLAGGSTEAFF. The chain recombines TRBV7-9 with TRBJ1-1; TRBD1 matches 7 bases. There are 14 residues in the CDR3. Germline V gene lookup returns CDR1 SEHNR and CDR2 FQNEAQ (reference sequence). With 0 bases clipped from V and 4 bases from J, the junction kept 2 bases outside the gene matches.

This chain connects TRBV2 to TRBJ1-1, with 8 bases that match TRBD1. The junction had 3 bases not matched to a gene; V was cut back by 4 bases and J by 5 bases. The CDR3 is made up of 13 amino acids. CDR1 SNHLY and CDR2 FYNNEI come from the germline V gene. The CDR3: CASSGDRRTEAFF. The CDR3 DNA is TGTGCCAGCAGTGGGGACAGGAGGACTGAAGCTTTCTTT. The whole variable domain, remainder taken from reference TRBV2 and TRBJ1-1, is EPEVTQTPSHQVTQMGQEVILRCVPISNHLYFYWYRQILGQKVEFLVSFYNNEISEKSEIFDDQFSVERPDGSNFTLKIRSTKLEDSAMYFCASSGDRRTEAFFGQGTRLTVV.

This clone was found a few times. V usage is TRBV6-1 and J usage is TRBJ2-7, with D perhaps matching TRBD1 (6 bases). The CDR3 spans 14 residues. Germline-derived CDR1 and CDR2 are MNHNS and SASEGT. V lost 5 bases and J lost 3, with 14 bases in between. CDR3 protein: CASSWEQGVYEQYV. CDR3 nucleotide sequence: TGTGCCAGCAGTTGGGAACAGGGAGTCTACGAGCAGTACGTC.

This chain links TRBV7-8 with TRBJ2-3; 7 positions match TRBD1. The junction had 4 bases not matched to a gene; V was cut back by 4 bases and J by 6 bases. Germline loops: CDR1 SGHVS, CDR2 FQNEAQ. The CDR3 extends over 13 amino acids. CDR3 nucleotides: TGTGCCAGCAGCTCACAGGGGCGGGATACGCAGTATTTT. Protein: CASSSQGRDTQYF. The full variable domain, its missing parts supplied by reference TRBV7-8 and TRBJ2-3, is GAGVSQSPRYKVAKRGQDVALRCDPISGHVSLFWYQQALGQGPEFLTYFQNEAQLDKSGLPSDRFFAERPEGSVSTLKIQRTQQEDSAVYLCASSSQGRDTQYFGPGTRLTVL.

The chain recombines TRBV6-5 with TRBJ2-3; 9 bases are shared with TRBD2. The CDR3 totals 15 residues. Germline CDR1 MNHEY, CDR2 SVGAGI. With V trimmed by 4 bases and J by 2 bases, 4 bases remained unmatched. CDR3 nucleotides: TGTGCCAGCAGTTTTCGACTAGCGGACACAGATACGCAGTATTTT. It yields the protein CASSFRLADTDTQYF.

This chain links TRBV28 with TRBJ2-3; 8 bases are shared with TRBD1. The CDR3 contains 13 residues. V lost 6 bases to trimming and J lost 4 bases; unmatched junction nucleotides: 3. Germline CDR1 is MDHEN and CDR2 is SYDVKM. Here the CDR3 reads CASSSQGADTQYF. In DNA form, the CDR3 reads TGTGCCAGCAGCTCACAGGGGGCAGATACGCAGTATTTT.

The rearrangement links TRBV11-1 to TRBJ1-4; no firm D call. The CDR3 covers 14 residues. The germline CDR1 and CDR2 sequences are SGHAT and FQDESV (reference sequence). Between the trimmed V and J ends, which lost 5 bases and 4 bases, there was a span of 11 bases. The CDR3, as DNA: TGTGCCAGCAGCCCGCGCCGGGGTAATGAAAAACTGTTTTTT. It translates to CASSPRRGNEKLFF.

The genes are TRBV2 and TRBJ1-5; perhaps TRBD1 as D (5 bases). Trimming pared 4 bases from V and 0 bases from J, leaving 13 bases between. The V gene's germline CDR1 is SNHLY and CDR2 FYNNEI. The CDR3 consists of 16 residues. The CDR3 DNA sequence: TGTGCCAGCAGTGCCGGGGCTATAAATAGCAATCAGCCCCAGCATTTT. Translation gives CASSAGAINSNQPQHF.

V usage is TRBV2 and J usage is TRBJ2-5, with D tentatively TRBD2 (6 bases). This CDR3 contains 14 residues. V shed 3 bases and J shed 5 bases, with 13 bases lying between them. CDR1 is SNHLY and CDR2 is FYNNEI in the germline V gene. DNA for the CDR3: TGTGCCAGCAGTGAGCAACTAGCTACGGAGACCCAGTACTTC. Translating it yields CASSEQLATETQYF.

Note on this clone: At one end the junction does not follow the germline gene, possibly because of a read error. This chain joins TRBV4-1 and TRBJ1-2, with D unclear. CDR3 length equals 15 residues. Germline CDR1 reads MGHRA; CDR2 reads YSYEKL. The CDR3 region is CASSLGKSPYVGYTF. DNA for the CDR3: TGTGCCAGCAGCCTGGGGAAGAGCCCCTATGTAGGCTACACCTTC.

V usage is TRBV15 and J usage is TRBJ2-1; D call uncertain. CDR1 is LNHNV, CDR2 YYDKDF, per germline (reference sequence). V shed 1 base and J shed 4 bases, with 5 bases lying between them. The CDR3 totals 13 residues. The DNA of the CDR3 is TGTGCCACCAGCAGAGCCGTATACAATGAGCAGTTCTTC. As protein: CATSRAVYNEQFF.

J is TRBJ1-1 and V is TRBV5-8; 7 bases align to TRBD1. Germline V gene sequence: CDR1 SGHTS, CDR2 YDEGEE. With 0 bases clipped from V and 4 bases from J, the junction kept 15 bases outside the gene matches. This CDR3 has 18 residues. CDR3 in amino acids: CASSLVGGKGARSTEAFF. The CDR3 DNA is TGTGCCAGCAGCTTGGTTGGAGGGAAGGGGGCGCGGAGCACTGAAGCTTTCTTT.

This chain joins TRBV29-1 and TRBJ1-4, with a possible D match to TRBD1 (5 bases). V was cut by 7 bases and J by 13 bases, with 40 bases left in between. The germline CDR1 and CDR2 sequences are SQVTM and ANQGSEA. The CDR3 covers 19 residues. DNA for the CDR3: TGCAGCGCCGCGCCGGGGAGTTTGGTTGTCGGGGAACAAGGGAGGGGACTGTTTTTT. Protein: CSAAPGSLVVGEQGRGLFF.

The rearrangement links TRBV7-8 to TRBJ2-7; no definite D call. Trimming cost V 1 base and J 5 bases, with 6 bases left between them. The CDR3 length is 12 residues. Germline V lookup: CDR1 SGHVS, CDR2 FQNEAQ. The CDR3 DNA reads as TGTGCCAGCAGCTTAGGGGCGGACGAGCAGTACGTC. It is translated as CASSLGADEQYV.